The TCR beta chain under discussion was sequenced for a study of blood T cell repertoires in COVID-19. In the study's own analysis: Amplification with reference gene primers provided the estimates of nucleated cell counts. Profiling relied on immunoSEQ multiplex PCR, and the TCRdb table lists in-frame clones only, not all of them. V and J calls and clone size are copied from that table; D and trimming were computed from the DNA. Of under 500,000 clones in the sample, 87% were seen once. The junction had 9 bases not matched to a gene; V was cut back by 2 bases and J by 3 bases. The germline gives CDR1 LGHDT, CDR2 YNNKEL (reference sequence). The CDR3 has 16 residues.

This sequence joins TRBV3-1 (or the pseudogene TRBV3-2) and TRBJ2-7; 8 nucleotides agree with TRBD2. The sample consisted of PBMCs or T cells enriched from blood (not recorded which). This TCR came from a woman under 30 with acute COVID-19. CDR3 nucleotides: TGTGCCAGCAGCCAATTATCAGCGGGAGTCGTCTACGAGCAGTACTTC. Its translation is CASSQLSAGVVYEQYF.